The 23 T cell receptor beta chains presented below share a single source sample, sequenced in a study of blood T cell repertoires in COVID-19. Produced via immunoSEQ multiplex PCR; TCRdb's table is partial and in-frame only. The profile covers more than 50,000 clones, with roughly 90% appearing a single time and approximately 4% taken by the ten largest. Sequenced: peripheral blood. Source of these receptors: a human donor in a cohort sampled during active COVID-19.

The chain employs TRBV7-9 and TRBJ1-1; TRBD1 might be the D (6 bases). CDR3 size: 14 residues. Germline CDR1 and CDR2: SEHNR and FQNEAQ (reference sequence). V was cut by 4 bases and J by 2 bases, with 11 bases left in between. Here the CDR3 reads CASSSLGGNTEAFF. The CDR3 bases are TGTGCCAGCAGCTCGTTAGGGGGTAACACTGAAGCTTTCTTT.

V is TRBV24-1 and J is TRBJ1-4; 7 nucleotides align to TRBD1. Germline values: CDR1 KGHDR, CDR2 SFDVKD. J gave up 7 bases and V 2 bases, and 6 bases lay outside the gene matches. The CDR3 runs to 15 residues. In nucleotides, the CDR3 is TGTGCCACCAGTGATTCTTCAGGGGGAAGTGAAAAACTGTTTTTT. Translation gives CATSDSSGGSEKLFF.

This clone was observed a single time. This chain uses TRBV28 with TRBJ1-6; D might be TRBD1 (5 bases). The V gene's germline CDR1 is MDHEN and CDR2 SYDVKM. The V gene lost 5 bases and the J gene lost 0 bases, with 8 bases spanning the gap. This CDR3 is 15 amino acids long. The CDR3 protein is CASSGGSSYNSPLHF. The CDR3 DNA reads TGTGCCAGCAGTGGGGGGAGCTCCTATAATTCACCCCTCCACTTT.

V is TRBV7-2 and J is TRBJ1-5, with D hard to call. Trimming took off 2 bases at V and 6 bases at J, with 20 bases between the two ends. CDR1 and CDR2 from the germline V gene are SGHTA and FQGNSA. This CDR3 is 17 amino acids long. The CDR3 nucleotides are TGTGCCAGCAGCTTACAACCCCCCTCTAGCGGAGTTCAGCCCCAGCATTTT. This sequence encodes CASSLQPPSSGVQPQHF.

The chain is built from TRBV25-1 and TRBJ2-3, with D maybe TRBD2 (6 bases). CDR3 length: 15 amino acids. From germline, CDR1 is MGHDK and CDR2 SYGVNS. V lost 3 bases to trimming and J lost 1 base, with 11 bases between them. This CDR3 reads CASSDPSGGTDTQYF. In DNA, the CDR3 is TGTGCCAGCAGTGATCCGTCGGGAGGCACAGATACGCAGTATTTT.

This chain connects TRBV29-1 to TRBJ1-4; tentative D call: TRBD1 (5 bases). The germline CDR1 and CDR2 sequences are SQVTM and ANQGSEA. V lost 2 bases, J lost 6 bases, and 10 bases lay in between. The CDR3 is made up of 13 amino acids. For the CDR3, the DNA is TGCAGCGTTGAAACGGGGGGGTATGAAAAACTGTTTTTT. This codes for CSVETGGYEKLFF. Full variable domain (outside the CDR3, taken from reference TRBV29-1 and TRBJ1-4): SAVISQKPSRDICQRGTSLTIQCQVDSQVTMMFWYRQQPGQSLTLIATANQGSEATYESGFVIDKFPISRPNLTFSTLTVSNMSPEDSSIYLCSVETGGYEKLFFGSGTQLSVL.

The genes are TRBV15 and TRBJ1-3; 7 positions match TRBD1. CDR3 length: 17 residues. V trimming: 2 bases; J trimming: 0 bases; junction bases outside the gene matches: 7. The germline V gene has CDR1 LNHNV and CDR2 YYDKDF (reference sequence). In DNA, the CDR3 is TGTGCCACCAGCAGACGGGGACAGATTTACTCTGGAAACACCATATATTTT. Its protein is CATSRRGQIYSGNTIYF.

This clone was seen a handful of times. V usage is TRBV20-1 and J usage is TRBJ2-7, with unresolved D. The CDR3 covers 12 residues. Germline loops: CDR1 DFQATT, CDR2 SNEGSKA (reference sequence). Between the trimmed V and J ends, which lost 3 bases and 1 base, there was a span of 7 bases. This chain's CDR3 is CSASGYSYEQYF. CDR3 nucleotides: TGCAGTGCTAGTGGCTATTCCTACGAGCAGTACTTC.

The V call is TRBV27, the J call TRBJ2-7; 9 bases line up with TRBD2. Trimming cost V 3 bases and J 0 bases; bases outside gene matches: 6. The CDR3 runs 16 residues. Germline V gene sequence: CDR1 MNHEY, CDR2 SMNVEV (reference sequence). The CDR3 coding sequence is TGTGCCAGCAGTTTCTCTGGGACTAGCAGCTCCTACGAGCAGTACTTC. Protein: CASSFSGTSSSYEQYF.

The rearrangement links TRBV15 to TRBJ1-1; D gene unclear. Germline-derived CDR1 and CDR2 are LNHNV and YYDKDF (reference sequence). This CDR3 has 15 residues. The V gene lost 4 bases and the J gene lost 0 bases, with 12 bases spanning the gap. This CDR3 is CATSMREGVNTEAFF. CDR3 bases: TGTGCCACCAGCATGAGAGAGGGAGTGAACACTGAAGCTTTCTTT.

The rearrangement joins TRBV5-6 to TRBJ1-1, with D unresolved. The CDR3 has 14 residues. V was pared by 0 bases and J by 2 bases, with 8 bases between. From germline, CDR1 is SGHDT and CDR2 YYEEEE. CDR3 sequence: CASSLVPGNTEAFF. CDR3 in DNA: TGTGCCAGCAGCTTGGTACCGGGTAACACTGAAGCTTTCTTT.

The chain combines TRBV27 with TRBJ2-7; D is possibly TRBD2 (5 bases). V lost 7 bases to trimming and J lost 1 base, with 23 bases between them. The CDR3 covers 17 residues. The germline CDR1 and CDR2 sequences are MNHEY and SMNVEV (reference sequence). The CDR3 loop is CASTLRVVEWRSYEQYF. CDR3 DNA sequence: TGTGCCAGCACTTTGCGCGTGGTGGAGTGGAGGTCCTACGAGCAGTACTTC.

The V call is TRBV7-9, the J call TRBJ2-7; 7 nucleotides match TRBD2. V shed 4 bases and J 5 bases; nucleotides not matched to a gene: 14. CDR1 is SEHNR, CDR2 FQNEAQ, per germline (reference sequence). The CDR3 has 16 residues. CDR3 DNA sequence: TGTGCCAGCAGCTCAGGTTCGGGAGGTCCTAACCACGAGCAGTACTTC. Encoded protein: CASSSGSGGPNHEQYF. The full variable domain, in which reference TRBV7-9 and TRBJ2-7 provide the parts outside the CDR3, is DTGVSQNPRHKITKRGQNVTFRCDPISEHNRLYWYRQTLGQGPEFLTYFQNEAQLEKSRLLSDRFSAERPKGSFSTLEIQRTEQGDSAMYLCASSSGSGGPNHEQYFGPGTRLTVT.

The rearrangement uses TRBV6-2 or TRBV6-3 and TRBJ2-3; 16 bases are a match to TRBD2. Trimming took 5 bases from V and 6 from J; bases not matched to a gene: 11. CDR1 and CDR2 from the germline V gene are MNHEY and SVGEGT. The length of the CDR3 is 18 residues. The CDR3 here is CASSTGTSGRAFVDTQYF. DNA for the CDR3: TGTGCCAGCAGTACCGGGACTAGCGGGAGGGCCTTCGTGGATACGCAGTATTTT.

The chain links TRBV2 to TRBJ2-5; TRBD2 agrees at 7 bases. V dropped 8 bases and J dropped 2; count of bases not matched to a gene: 14. This CDR3 has 16 amino acids. Germline lookup yields CDR1 SNHLY and CDR2 FYNNEI. The CDR3 sequence is CASGWGGSKRQETQYF. The CDR3 nucleotides are TGTGCCAGCGGGTGGGGGGGATCCAAACGTCAAGAGACCCAGTACTTC.

The V gene is TRBV12-3 or TRBV12-4, the J gene TRBJ2-1; 7 bases line up with TRBD1. V shed 2 bases, J shed 8 bases, and the junction held 3 bases outside the gene matches. The CDR3 is 13 residues long. The CDR3 reads CASSLYRGHEQFF. The CDR3 coding sequence is TGTGCCAGCAGTTTATACAGGGGACATGAGCAGTTCTTC.

This clone was observed once. The rearrangement joins TRBV9 to TRBJ1-1; 7 bases match TRBD1. The length of the CDR3 is 15 residues. CDR1 SGDLS and CDR2 YYNGEE come from the germline V gene. The junction had 7 bases not matched to a gene; V was cut back by 0 bases and J by 5 bases. CDR3 coding DNA: TGTGCCAGCAGCGTAGCTGAGACAGGGAAAACTGAAGCTTTCTTT. Translation: CASSVAETGKTEAFF.

The chain carries TRBV2 and TRBJ2-3, with 7 bases matching TRBD1. The junction had 11 bases not matched to a gene; V was cut back by 11 bases and J by 6 bases. CDR3 length: 13 amino acids. Germline V lookup: CDR1 SNHLY, CDR2 FYNNEI. CDR3 nucleotides: TGTGCCGCCTTGGGACAGCTCGTGGATACGCAGTATTTT. This gives the protein CAALGQLVDTQYF. The variable domain in full, completed from reference TRBV2 and TRBJ2-3, reads EPEVTQTPSHQVTQMGQEVILRCVPISNHLYFYWYRQILGQKVEFLVSFYNNEISEKSEIFDDQFSVERPDGSNFTLKIRSTKLEDSAMYFCAALGQLVDTQYFGPGTRLTVL.

J is TRBJ2-1 and V is TRBV30; maybe TRBD2 (6 bases). The CDR3 covers 12 residues. In germline, CDR1 is GTSNPN, CDR2 SVGIG (reference sequence). The V end lost 4 bases, the J end lost 4 bases, and 8 bases lay between the germline ends. CDR3 in amino acids: CAWKGLYNEQFF. CDR3 nucleotides: TGTGCCTGGAAGGGACTTTACAATGAGCAGTTCTTC.

The V call is TRBV28, the J call TRBJ2-7; TRBD2 agrees at 11 bases. The CDR3 covers 16 residues. Germline CDR1 MDHEN, CDR2 SYDVKM. V was clipped by 5 bases and J by 4 bases; unmatched bases: 10. DNA of the CDR3: TGTGCCAGCAGTAGTGCTAGCGGGAGGCAGAAGTACGAGCAGTACTTC. Encoded protein: CASSSASGRQKYEQYF.

The V call is TRBV11-2, the J call TRBJ1-3, with TRBD1 matching 7 bases. With 3 bases clipped from V and 4 bases from J, the junction kept 6 bases outside the gene matches. The CDR3 runs to 15 residues. Germline CDR1 is SGHAT and CDR2 is FQNNGV. The CDR3 reads CASSFQGDRGNTIYF. CDR3 coding DNA: TGTGCCAGCAGCTTTCAGGGGGACAGAGGAAACACCATATATTTT.

The rearrangement joins TRBV9 to TRBJ2-5; D gene unclear. Germline CDR1 is SGDLS and CDR2 is YYNGEE. The CDR3 consists of 11 residues. Trimming took 3 bases from V and 6 from J, leaving 6 bases between them. The CDR3 here is CASSGGQTQYF. In nucleotides, the CDR3 is TGTGCCAGCAGCGGAGGCCAGACCCAGTACTTC.

The chain recombines TRBV7-2 with TRBJ1-1; a possible D gene is TRBD1 (6 bases). The CDR3 loop spans 13 amino acids. The germline CDR1 and CDR2 sequences are SGHTA and FQGNSA. V lost 6 bases to trimming and J lost 4 bases, with 12 bases between them. The CDR3 protein is CASSTGQSTEAFF. The CDR3 nucleotides read TGTGCCAGCAGTACAGGGCAGAGCACTGAAGCTTTCTTT.